This TCR beta chain emerged from a study of cytomegalovirus exposure and HLA in healthy donors. For this clone: Its antigen is not identified.

The CDR3 length is 18 residues. Looked up from germline, CDR1 is LNHNV and CDR2 is YYDKDF (reference sequence). V was cut by 0 bases and J by 0 bases, with 17 bases left in between. Healthy bone marrow donors made up the donor group. A multiplex PCR was run with 60 Vbeta primers and 13 Jbeta primers. In the original analysis: An analysis performed later counted 73 million or so unique TCR beta chains (approximately 12 million of them shared). TCRdb keeps only in-frame clones here, not all; method: immunoSEQ multiplex PCR. V, J and clone size are those of that table, while D and trimming were read from the DNA. The sample has more than 200,000 clones, roughly 80% seen once. Findings of the study overall: Earlier findings revealed that most TCR beta V segments proved productive either about 87% or about 30% of the time.

The sample consisted of PBMCs. This sequence was found in a girl aged 2 to 9 in good health and CMV-seronegative. This chain uses TRBV15 with TRBJ1-2, with D possibly matching TRBD1 (6 bases). In DNA form, the CDR3 reads TGTGCCACCAGCAGAGAGGAGGGCCAGGGGAGGGCTAACTATGGCTACACCTTC. Its translation: CATSREEGQGRANYGYTF.